A selection of T cell receptor beta chains follows, all from one sample in a study of vaccination and CD4 T cells after COVID-19. From the PCR reads, TCRdb called clonotypes with MiXCR, one entry per CDR3 protein. The table has about 24,000 distinct CDR3 sequences, 50% to 65% seen once; the top ten hold 0.8% to 1.2%. This material consisted of CD4+ T cells from blood, taken before SARS-CoV-2 vaccination. The receptors shown here come from a human donor who had recovered from COVID-19. Each CDR3 is given with its conserved first and last residue. The D gene is left open where the match is weak. Clone size is not always given. Where it is, it says once, few, many or a class for expanded clones.

d_gene,j_gene,abundance,v_gene,CDR3nt,CDR3aa
.,TRBJ2-7,.,TRBV20-1,TGCAGTGCTAGAGATCCCGACGGTTTCTACGAGCAGTACTTC,CSARDPDGFYEQYF
TRBD1,TRBJ2-7,.,TRBV7-9,TGTGCCAGCAGCCAGGGACAGTGGTACGAGCAGTACTTC,CASSQGQWYEQYF
.,TRBJ2-2,.,TRBV24-1,TGTGCCACCAGATCTCAGGAACAGAACACCGGGGAGCTGTTTTTT,CATRSQEQNTGELFF
TRBD2,TRBJ2-1,once,TRBV24-1,TGTGCCACCGGTGAGTCCGGGACTAGCGGGAGTATAATCGATGAGCAGTTCTTC,CATGESGTSGSIIDEQFF
.,TRBJ2-3,.,TRBV24-1,TGTGCCACCAGTGACGGGCAGCTCCGCACAGATACGCAGTATTTT,CATSDGQLRTDTQYF
TRBD2,TRBJ2-2,.,TRBV6-1,TGTGCCAGCAGTACCAAAGGCGGGACTAGCGGGATATCCGGGGAGCTGTTTTTT,CASSTKGGTSGISGELFF
.,TRBJ1-1,few,TRBV20-1,TGCAGTGCTAACGGGGGCACTGAAGCTTTCTTT,CSANGGTEAFF
.,TRBJ1-6,.,TRBV9,TGTGCCAGCAGCGTTACGCCTGAGGGGATATACCCCCTCCACTTT,CASSVTPEGIYPLHF
.,TRBJ2-1,.,TRBV5-4,TGTGCCAGCAGCCACGTGGCCACTGAGCAGTTCTTC,CASSHVATEQFF
TRBD2,TRBJ2-3,few,TRBV10-1,TGCGCCAGCAGTGAGCCTAGCGGGACTGTAAGGGCCACAGATACGCAGTATTTT,CASSEPSGTVRATDTQYF
TRBD1,TRBJ1-2,few,TRBV2,TGTGCCAGCAGTGAGGACAGGGGGCTTGGTGGCTACACCTTC,CASSEDRGLGGYTF
TRBD2,TRBJ2-7,once,TRBV28,TGTGCCAGCAGTTTAAGGACTAGCGGGAGTCTGGGCGAGCAGTACTTC,CASSLRTSGSLGEQYF
TRBD1,TRBJ1-6,few,TRBV6-1,TGTGCCAGCTGCCGTGGAGGGGCCGGGACAGGGAGCACCCTCCACTTT,CASCRGGAGTGSTLHF
.,TRBJ2-3,.,TRBV7-2,TGTGCCAGCAGCTTAGGGATCGGCACAGATACGCAGTATTTT,CASSLGIGTDTQYF
TRBD2,TRBJ2-7,.,TRBV27,TGTGCCAGCAGTTTTGGAACTAGCGGGATCTACGAGCAGTACTTC,CASSFGTSGIYEQYF
.,TRBJ1-1,.,TRBV20-1,TGCAGTGCTAGAAGTGAAACGGGAAACACTGAAGCTTTCTTT,CSARSETGNTEAFF
TRBD1,TRBJ1-6,.,TRBV27,TGTGCCAGTCACCCGACAGGGTGGAATTCACCCCTCCACTTT,CASHPTGWNSPLHF